These 32 T cell receptor beta chains were sequenced from one sample in a study of tumor and adjacent non-tumor tissue in lung cancer. This sample's RNA came from whole unsorted tissue. This non-tumor lung sample came from over 3 cm beyond the tumor edge. A modified ARM-PCR protocol with three rounds of nested PCR amplified TCRbeta. TCRdb passed the multiplex PCR reads through MiXCR, listing each CDR3 protein once. The data hold approximately 110,000 distinct CDR3 sequences, with 62% observed a single time. Sequencing input: distant non-tumor lung tissue. These receptors all stem from a man between 60 and 70 years old with non-small cell lung cancer.

This clonotype has just a few counts. This could be a read error, since a much larger clone is one nucleotide away. V gene TRBV6-6 combines with J gene TRBJ2-2; tentative D call: TRBD2 (6 bases). There are 17 residues in the CDR3. Trimming left V 5 bases short and J 5 bases short, with 21 bases between. CDR1 is MNHNY, CDR2 SVGAGI, per germline (reference sequence). The CDR3 sequence: CASSHQIRAGRTGELFF. The CDR3 DNA reads TGTGCCAGCAGTCACCAGATCCGGGCGGGGAGAACCGGGGAGCTGTTTTTT.

Details on this clonotype: The germline gene is not matched at one end of the junction; a read error may be the cause. The rearrangement links TRBV6-1 to TRBJ1-5, with D perhaps TRBD1 (6 bases). CDR3 length: 14 amino acids. The germline V gene encodes CDR1 MNHNS and CDR2 SASEGT. CDR3 sequence reads: CASFPGQTNQPRHF. CDR3 coding DNA: TGTGCCAGCTTTCCCGGACAGACCAATCAGCCCCGGCATTTT.

Regarding this clonotype: One end of the junction fails to match germline, which may point to a read error. The chain is built from TRBV6-1 and TRBJ1-6; D is uncertain. The CDR3 is 15 residues long. Looked up from germline, CDR1 is MNHNS and CDR2 is SASEGT. The CDR3 bases are TGTGCCAGCACTGCCGGGAGCTGCGCGGATTCATCCCTCCACTTT. Its translation is CASTAGSCADSSLHF.

This chain connects TRBV25-1 to TRBJ2-7; D is possibly TRBD2 (5 bases). V was shortened by 6 bases and J by 2 bases, with 14 bases between the two germline ends. Germline CDR1 is MGHDK and CDR2 is SYGVNS. CDR3 length: 14 residues. The CDR3 region has the DNA TGTGCCAGCAGGGGTAGGGCGGGCACCTACGAGCAGTACTTC. It translates to CASRGRAGTYEQYF.

This clonotype was recorded only once. One junction end does not reproduce the germline sequence, and a read error may be involved. This sequence joins TRBV4-2 and TRBJ2-1; TRBD2 matches 9 bases. This CDR3 contains 16 residues. CDR1 LGHNA and CDR2 YNFKEQ come from the germline V gene. In DNA, the CDR3 is TGTGACAGCCGTCAAGGGTGGCTAGCGGGAAACAATGAGCAGTTCTTC. Amino acid sequence: CDSRQGWLAGNNEQFF.

On this clonotype: Sequence at one end of the junction differs from germline and may be a read error. The V call is TRBV11-3, the J call TRBJ2-3; the match to TRBD2 covers 9 bases. CDR3 length: 16 residues. Germline CDR1 reads SGHNT; CDR2 reads YENEEA. This CDR3 is CASSLGGRAEADTQYF. The DNA of the CDR3 is TGTGCCAGCAGCCTGGGCGGGAGGGCTGAGGCAGATACGCAATATTTT.

The genes are TRBV6-6 and TRBJ1-1; D possibly corresponds to TRBD1 (5 bases). Trimming pared 5 bases from V and 7 bases from J, leaving 14 bases between. Looked up from germline, CDR1 is MNHNY and CDR2 is SVGAGI (reference sequence). This CDR3 spans 13 amino acids. The CDR3 nucleotides are TGTGCCAGCAGTACCGGGGACCGAAATGAAGCTTTCTTT. Translated, it gives CASSTGDRNEAFF.

Regarding this clonotype: A much larger clone sits a single nucleotide away, making a read error possible. The J gene is TRBJ2-1, the V gene TRBV28; weak D call: TRBD2 (6 bases). There are 15 residues in the CDR3. Germline V CDR1 and CDR2: MDHEN, SYDVKM. Deletions cut 6 bases from V and 6 bases from J, with 18 bases between. The CDR3 loop is CASSKSAEGGNEQFF. CDR3 DNA sequence: TGTGCCAGCAGCAAAAGCGCGGAGGGAGGCAATGAGCAGTTCTTC. Full variable domain (remainder filled in from reference TRBV28 and TRBJ2-1): DVKVTQSSRYLVKRTGEKVFLECVQDMDHENMFWYRQDPGLGLRLIYFSYDVKMKEKGDIPEGYSVSREKKERFSLILESASTNQTSMYLCASSKSAEGGNEQFFGPGTRLTVL.

Comments on this clonotype: A read error is possible here, since a much larger clone lies one base away. The CDR3 ends on some other residue instead of the conserved phenylalanine or tryptophan, so this is likely a read error. The rearrangement joins TRBV5-6 to TRBJ2-7, with TRBD2 matching 9 bases. The CDR3 runs 16 residues. Germline V lookup: CDR1 SGHDT, CDR2 YYEEEE. With V trimmed by 1 base and J by 4 bases, 9 bases remained unmatched. CDR3 sequence reads: CASSLTAGGLGYEQYL. DNA of the CDR3: TGTGCCAGCAGCTTGACAGCGGGAGGATTGGGATACGAGCAGTACCTC.

A remark on this clonotype: The CDR3 end shows no conserved phenylalanine or tryptophan, and so a read error is likely. V and J are TRBV11-2 and TRBJ2-3; tentatively, D is TRBD2 (5 bases). CDR3 length: 16 residues. Germline lookup yields CDR1 SGHAT and CDR2 FQNNGV. V lost 5 bases and J lost 0, with 15 bases in between. The CDR3 DNA follows: TGTGCCAGCAGCCCCACTGCCAGGACTAGCACAGATACGCAGTATCTT. Its protein is CASSPTARTSTDTQYL.

On this clonotype itself: One end of the junction does not line up with germline, which may come from a read error. The J gene is TRBJ1-1, the V gene TRBV4-2; D uncertain. The germline gives CDR1 LGHNA, CDR2 YNFKEQ. CDR3 length: 15 residues. The CDR3 loop reads CATSQDREAYTEAFF. DNA for the CDR3: TGTGCCACCAGCCAAGATCGAGAGGCTTACACTGAAGCTTTCTTT.

As concerns this clonotype: A single base separates this from a much larger clone, so it may be a read error. CDR3 protein: CASSLGKLSGANVLTF. For the CDR3, the DNA is TGTGCCAGCAGTCTCGGGAAGCTCTCTGGGGCCAACGTCCTGACTTTC. This sequence joins TRBV28 and TRBJ2-6; D might be TRBD2 (5 bases). The CDR3 consists of 16 residues. With 5 bases removed from V and 0 bases from J, the gap between germline ends came to 11 bases. Germline V lookup: CDR1 MDHEN, CDR2 SYDVKM.

The chain recombines TRBV5-1 with TRBJ1-4; D unclear. Per germline, CDR1 SGHRS and CDR2 YFSETQ. V lost 0 bases and J lost 0, with 6 bases in between. CDR3 length: 15 amino acids. The CDR3 protein is CASSLGAATNEKLFF. The CDR3 DNA reads as TGCGCCAGCAGCTTGGGAGCCGCAACTAATGAAAAACTGTTTTTT.

The chain links TRBV5-1 to TRBJ2-2; 7 bases agree with TRBD1. The V and J ends lost 4 bases and 0 bases, in that order; junction bases with no gene match: 9. The germline V gene encodes CDR1 SGHRS and CDR2 YFSETQ. This CDR3 comprises 17 residues. In DNA form, the CDR3 reads TGCGCCAGCAGCCTCTTTGTAACAGGGGCGAACACCGGGGAGCTGTTTTTT. It yields the protein CASSLFVTGANTGELFF.

This clonotype was counted only a few times. V usage is TRBV20-1 and J usage is TRBJ2-7; 10 nucleotides agree with TRBD2. The germline gives CDR1 DFQATT, CDR2 SNEGSKA (reference sequence). The V segment lost 5 bases and the J segment 4 bases; nucleotides outside the gene matches: 8. The CDR3 covers 14 residues. The CDR3 loop reads CSAATSGVGYEQYF. DNA of the CDR3: TGCAGTGCTGCTACTAGCGGGGTAGGGTACGAGCAGTACTTC.

This clonotype came up many times. The rearrangement uses TRBV6-2 or TRBV6-3 and TRBJ1-5; D ambiguous. Germline CDR1 and CDR2: MNHEY and SVGEGT. This CDR3 is 12 amino acids long. V gave up 6 bases and J gave up 12 bases, with 15 bases separating them. CDR3 sequence: CASRSRSGLQHF. Here the CDR3 DNA reads TGTGCCAGCAGGTCGCGCAGTGGCCTCCAGCATTTT.

This clonotype was detected ten times or more. The chain has TRBV5-4 and TRBJ2-3, with D uncertain. The CDR3 sequence is 13 residues long. V lost 4 bases, J lost 0 bases, and 6 bases lay in between. Per the germline V gene, CDR1 is SGHNT and CDR2 is YYREEE (reference sequence). Written as DNA, the CDR3 is TGTGCCAGCAGCCCCGGGAGCACAGATACGCAGTATTTT. Translating it yields CASSPGSTDTQYF.

Worth noting for this clonotype: A much larger clone sits a single nucleotide away, making a read error possible. In DNA, the CDR3 is TGCGCCAGCAGCCAAGACCTGGGCTACTCTGGAAACACCATATATTTT. Its protein is CASSQDLGYSGNTIYF. The rearrangement links TRBV4-3 to TRBJ1-3; no firm D call. Germline V CDR1 and CDR2: LGHNA, YSLEER. The CDR3 consists of 16 residues. The ends were cut back, 0 bases at V and 0 bases at J, with 9 bases in the middle.

Comment on this clonotype: Sequence at one end of the junction differs from germline and may be a read error. The chain has TRBV5-5 and TRBJ1-1, with TRBD1 as a possible D gene (5 bases). The CDR3 covers 15 residues. Germline CDR1 and CDR2: SGHKS and YYEKEE (reference sequence). CDR3 sequence (DNA): TGTGCCAGCAGCTTGGAGGCCAGGGCGGATAGTGAAGTTTTCTTT. This gives the protein CASSLEARADSEVFF.

This clonotype was observed a handful of times. Possible read error: a much larger clone is one base away. The chain carries TRBV4-2 and TRBJ2-1, with 11 bases fitting TRBD2. V shed 6 bases, J shed 12 bases, and the junction held 19 bases outside the gene matches. The CDR3 is made up of 17 amino acids. Germline V gene lookup returns CDR1 LGHNA and CDR2 YNFKEQ. DNA of the CDR3: TGTGCCAGCAGTGGCAGGGGTCGACTAGCGGGAAGGATTGGGCAGTTCTTC. It codes for CASSGRGRLAGRIGQFF.

In regard to this clonotype: As the CDR3 is not closed by the conserved phenylalanine or tryptophan, this likely results from a read error. The DNA is left out, because the CDR3 cannot be placed on it with certainty; the CDR3 is given as TCRdb lists it. The chain joins TRBV4-3 to TRBJ2-3. Looked up from germline, CDR1 is LGHNA and CDR2 is YSLEER. Termini included, the CDR3 measures 14 amino acids. The CDR3 here is CASSQDRSTDTQCY.

This clonotype was seen once. At one of its ends the junction is not consistent with the germline gene, which may arise from a read error. V and J are TRBV11-2 and TRBJ2-1; D could derive from TRBD1 or TRBD2 (7 bases each). Germline values: CDR1 SGHAT, CDR2 FQNNGV. The length of the CDR3 is 19 residues. The CDR3 here is CASSGLGQVDSRSYNEQLF. The DNA of the CDR3 is TGTGCCAGCAGCGGACTAGGACAGGTAGACAGTAGGTCCTACAATGAGCAGCTATTC.

A note on this clonotype: One end of the junction varies from germline; a read error may be responsible. This chain uses TRBV7-8 with TRBJ2-4; D is unresolved. Looked up from germline, CDR1 is SGHVS and CDR2 is FQNEAQ. The CDR3 consists of 14 residues. As DNA, the CDR3 is TGTGCCAGCAGTTTAGATCTAGCCAAAAACATTCAGTACTTC. It encodes CASSLDLAKNIQYF.

A note on this clonotype: The final CDR3 position lacks the conserved phenylalanine or tryptophan, pointing to a likely read error. The J gene is TRBJ1-2, the V gene TRBV4-2; D call uncertain. Germline assignment: CDR1 LGHNA and CDR2 YNFKEQ. This CDR3 region has 14 residues. The V end was cut by 1 base, the J end by 7 bases, with 13 bases between. The CDR3 region has the DNA TGTGCCAGCAGCCAAGGCGGCCAATACTGTGGCTACACCTTG. Translation gives CASSQGGQYCGYTL.

As for this clonotype: This is likely a read error, given that the CDR3 carries no conserved phenylalanine or tryptophan at its end. The rearrangement joins TRBV4-3 to TRBJ2-3; 12 bases fit TRBD2. From germline, CDR1 is LGHNA and CDR2 YSLEER. CDR3 length: 18 amino acids. CDR3 nucleotide sequence: TGTGCCAGCAGCCAAGATATTCCGACTAGCGGGAGTACAGATACGCAGTATTCT. It is translated as CASSQDIPTSGSTDTQYS.

Only a few counts were recorded for this clonotype. With a much larger clone just one base away, this may be a read error. This rearrangement joins TRBV2 to TRBJ1-5; no definite D call. The CDR3 has 14 residues. Germline values: CDR1 SNHLY, CDR2 FYNNEI. CDR3 in DNA: TGTACCAGCGCTCGGGGAGAGGGCAATCAGCCCCAGCATTTT. Its translation: CTSARGEGNQPQHF.

This clonotype was seen ten or more times. This chain joins TRBV30 and TRBJ1-2; 10 bases are shared with TRBD1. The germline CDR1 and CDR2 sequences are GTSNPN and SVGIG (reference sequence). The J segment lost 7 bases and the V segment lost 0 bases, leaving 5 bases of the junction unmatched. CDR3 size: 14 residues. CDR3 bases: TGTGCCTGGAGTGTAAGACAGGGGGCGTTTGGCTACACCTTC. Translated, it gives CAWSVRQGAFGYTF.

On this clonotype itself: Germline and junction disagree at one end, which may indicate a read error. The chain uses TRBV5-1 and TRBJ1-4, with D perhaps matching TRBD1 (5 bases). The CDR3 loop spans 14 amino acids. The germline gives CDR1 SGHRS, CDR2 YFSETQ. The CDR3: CASSQGSANEKVFF. CDR3 bases: TGCGCCAGCAGCCAGGGAAGCGCTAATGAAAAAGTGTTTTTT. Supplemented by reference TRBV5-1 and TRBJ1-4, the full variable domain reads KAGVTQTPRYLIKTRGQQVTLSCSPISGHRSVSWYQQTPGQGLQFLFEYFSETQRNKGNFPGRFSGRQFSNSRSEMNVSTLELGDSALYLCASSQGSANEKVFFGSGTQLSVL.

The chain combines TRBV12-3 or TRBV12-4 with TRBJ1-1; a weak D match, TRBD1 (6 bases). V lost 11 bases to trimming and J lost 1 base, with 20 bases between them. CDR3 length: 15 amino acids. The CDR3 reads CACSLGAGRNTEAFF. CDR3 in DNA: TGTGCCTGTAGTTTGGGGGCCGGCAGGAACACTGAAGCTTTCTTT.

The chain links TRBV6-5 to TRBJ2-1; D is possibly TRBD1 (6 bases). V lost 8 bases and J 3 bases, leaving 17 bases between the germline ends. This CDR3 region has 15 residues. Germline V gives CDR1 MNHEY, CDR2 SVGAGI. CDR3 nucleotide sequence: TGTGCCAGCGGTCGGACAGTAACCTTCTACAATGAGCAGTTCTTC. Its translation: CASGRTVTFYNEQFF.

The table lists this clonotype with many counts. V and J are TRBV6-2 or TRBV6-3 and TRBJ2-2; D is possibly TRBD2 (5 bases). V was cut by 1 base and J by 1 base, with 10 bases left in between. The CDR3 is made up of 16 amino acids. CDR1 is MNHEY, CDR2 SVGEGT, per germline. The CDR3 bases are TGTGCCAGCAGTTACTTTCCAGCGGAGAACACCGGGGAGCTGTTTTTT. It is translated as CASSYFPAENTGELFF.

As for this clonotype: A read error is possible here, since a much larger clone lies one base away. V usage is TRBV29-1 and J usage is TRBJ2-3; no clear D gene. CDR1 SQVTM and CDR2 ANQGSEA come from the germline V gene. This CDR3 has 13 amino acids. The DNA of the CDR3 is TGCAGCGTTGGAGGCGGTGACACAGATACGCAGTGTTTT. It yields the protein CSVGGGDTDTQCF.